This paragraph reports one T cell receptor beta chain. CDR3 length: 15 residues. The germline gives CDR1 MNHEY, CDR2 SVGAGI. V was trimmed by 1 base and J by 0 bases, leaving 4 bases between them. This sample stems from a study of T cells in localized non-small cell lung cancer. Data came from immunoSEQ multiplex PCR; TCRdb stores just in-frame clones and leaves some out. The repertoire holds about 40,000 clones, with roughly 91% as singletons. The chain is built from TRBV6-5 and TRBJ2-6; D is unresolved. Sequencing was performed on PBMCs, taken before any cancer treatment. The clonotype comes from a woman aged 40-69 years with stage II lung adenocarcinoma. Written as DNA, the CDR3 is TGTGCCAGCAGTTACTGGGCCTCTGGGGCCAACGTCCTGACTTTC. Its protein is CASSYWASGANVLTF.